Listed below are T cell receptor beta chains from one sample, sequenced in a study of TIL therapy for anti-PD-1-resistant metastatic lung cancer. Sequenced by immunoSEQ multiplex PCR; TCRdb stores in-frame clones only, minus some. The sample comprises roughly 58,000 clones, about 81% of which are singletons, and 2.9% rests with the top ten. This specimen consisted of blood, obtained at baseline. These receptors were collected from a person aged 25-79 years with non-small cell lung cancer. Each CDR3 is given with its conserved first and last residue. The D gene is left open where the match is weak. Only part of the rows carry a size: once, few, many, or a class if the clone is expanded.

d_gene	abundance	v_gene	j_gene	CDR3nt	CDR3aa
.	.	TRBV4-3	TRBJ1-2	TGCGCCAGCAGCCAAGGCGTGGGCCGTCTCGGTGGCTACACCTTC	CASSQGVGRLGGYTF
.	few	TRBV5-6	TRBJ2-3	TGTGCCAGCAGCCCTCCAGGGGATACGCAGTATTTT	CASSPPGDTQYF
.	.	TRBV21-1	TRBJ2-7	TGTGCCAGCAGCAAAGGGGGGCTAGCGGTGTGCTTGTACGAGCAGTACTTC	CASSKGGLAVCLYEQYF
.	.	TRBV7-2	TRBJ2-7	TGTGCCAGCAGCTTAACCGACGGCTACGAGCAGTACTTC	CASSLTDGYEQYF
.	.	TRBV19	TRBJ2-1	TGTGCCAGTAGTTGGTCCCGGGGTCGTTTGAATGAGCAGTTCTTC	CASSWSRGRLNEQFF
.	once	TRBV18	TRBJ2-5	TGTGCCAGCTCATACCAAGAGACCCAGTACTTC	CASSYQETQYF
TRBD1	few	TRBV5-4	TRBJ1-2	TGTGCCAGCAGCTTTGACAGGGTGAACTATGGCTACACCTTC	CASSFDRVNYGYTF
TRBD2	.	TRBV7-9	TRBJ2-3	TGTGCCAGCAGCTTAGACTTGACTAGCGGGAGAGATACGCAGTATTTT	CASSLDLTSGRDTQYF
.	few	TRBV4-1	TRBJ2-2	TGCGCCAGCAGCCAAGGATACCTCAGCCGGGAGCTGTTTTTT	CASSQGYLSRELFF
.	.	TRBV27	TRBJ2-2	TGTGCCAGCAGCCCGGGACCAGTGATCACCGGGGAGCTGTTTTTT	CASSPGPVITGELFF
.	.	TRBV29-1	TRBJ2-3	TGCAGCGTTGTTAAGGGAGAAACAAATACGCAGTATTTT	CSVVKGETNTQYF
.	few	TRBV28	TRBJ1-5	TGTGCCAGCAGGATCGAGTTTAGCAATCAGCCCCAGCATTTT	CASRIEFSNQPQHF
.	.	TRBV21-1	TRBJ2-5	TGTGCCAGCAGCCAACCACAGTTCGCATCGGGAGAGACCCAGTACTTC	CASSQPQFASGETQYF
.	.	TRBV5-1	TRBJ2-5	TGCGCCAGCAGCTTGGGAGCAGACCAAGAGACCCAGTACTTC	CASSLGADQETQYF
.	.	TRBV7-2	TRBJ1-1	TGTGCCAGCAGCTTACGAGGGACCCAAGGGACTGAAGCTTTCTTT	CASSLRGTQGTEAFF
.	.	TRBV28	TRBJ2-5	TGTGCCAGCAGTTTATTGCCCTCGGGGGCTGGGGGAGAGACCCAGTACTTC	CASSLLPSGAGGETQYF
TRBD1	.	TRBV9	TRBJ2-3	TGTGCCAGCAGCGCGGACAGGGTTCGCACAGATACGCAGTATTTT	CASSADRVRTDTQYF
.	.	TRBV5-1	TRBJ2-2	TGCGCCAGCAGCTTTTTGCGGCCCGGGGAGCTGTTTTTT	CASSFLRPGELFF
TRBD1	.	TRBV18	TRBJ1-1	TGTGCCAGCTCACGGGGACAGGGAAAGCTGAACACTGAAGCTTTCTTT	CASSRGQGKLNTEAFF
.	.	TRBV5-8	TRBJ2-1	TGTGCCAGCAGGCACACTTCCTACAATGAGCAGTTCTTC	CASRHTSYNEQFF
.	.	TRBV30	TRBJ2-5	TGTGCCTGGAGCGGGAGCAGGTACCAAGAGACCCAGTACTTC	CAWSGSRYQETQYF
.	.	TRBV14	TRBJ1-6	TGTGCCAGCAGCCAAGGGAGACTGAATTCACCCCTCCACTTT	CASSQGRLNSPLHF
.	few	TRBV4-1	TRBJ2-5	TGCGCCAGCAGCCCGGCTGGGCCGGGTGAGACCCAGTACTTC	CASSPAGPGETQYF
.	.	TRBV6-2/TRBV6-3	TRBJ2-1	TGTGCCAGCAGTTACAGGAGGGGATTCAATGAGCAGTTCTTC	CASSYRRGFNEQFF
.	few	TRBV13	TRBJ2-7	TGTGCCAGCAGCCCCAGGGACCGCTACGAGCAGTACTTC	CASSPRDRYEQYF
.	.	TRBV5-4	TRBJ1-4	TGTGCCAGCAGCCAGACAGGAGATTTAGGAGCAAAACTGTTTTTT	CASSQTGDLGAKLFF